The present entry profiles one T cell receptor beta chain with its context. This entry comes from a study of T cells in localized non-small cell lung cancer. Per the germline V gene, CDR1 is MNHEY and CDR2 is SVGAGI. Unmatched junction bases numbered 5, after V lost 0 bases and J lost 9 bases. This CDR3 contains 15 residues. Sequenced by immunoSEQ multiplex PCR; TCRdb stores in-frame clones only, minus some. Counted here are about 9,000 clones, approximately 90% occurring once; the ten biggest clones make up 6.5% to 8.5%. The sample consisted of peripheral blood, taken before any cancer treatment. The V gene is TRBV6-5, the J gene TRBJ2-4; 10 bases line up with TRBD1. This clonotype was sampled from a woman aged 35-75 years with stage I squamous cell lung carcinoma. The CDR3: CASSYSGQGIGIQYF. CDR3 sequence (DNA): TGTGCCAGCAGTTACTCGGGACAGGGGATAGGCATTCAGTACTTC.